The 29 T cell receptor beta chains listed next were all sequenced from one sample in a study of blood T cells in healthy people across ages. Alongside a J-beta primer mix, a sample-barcoded 5' primer served in a second PCR lasting about 6 to 12 cycles. TCRdb re-called the 5' RACE reads through MiXCR, storing one row per CDR3 protein. This table has approximately 850,000 distinct CDR3 sequences, about 62% appearing once. The sample consisted of blood. The receptors derive from a man aged 25 to 40 in good health.

The chain has TRBV29-1 and TRBJ1-1; D gene unclear. The V end lost 5 bases, the J end lost 0 bases, and 10 bases lay between the germline ends. The CDR3 consists of 13 residues. Germline CDR1 and CDR2: SQVTM and ANQGSEA. The CDR3 here is CSVLAQMNTEAFF. For the CDR3, the DNA is TGCAGCGTTTTAGCCCAAATGAACACTGAAGCTTTCTTT.

This clonotype was recorded once. The junction does not match germline at one end; this may be a read error. The CDR3 DNA is TGTGCTAGCAGCTTAGGGGTGGGGGAACAGAACAATCAGCAGTTCTTC. Protein: CASSLGVGEQNNQQFF. The chain links TRBV7-7 to TRBJ2-1, with D perhaps being TRBD1 or TRBD2 (5 bases each). Germline values: CDR1 SSHAT, CDR2 FNYEAQ (reference sequence). The CDR3 has 16 residues. The complete variable domain, with remaining parts taken from reference TRBV7-7 and TRBJ2-1, reads GAGVSQSPRYKVTKRGQDVTLRCDPISSHATLYWYQQALGQGPEFLTYFNYEAQPDKSGLPSDRFSAERPEGSISTLTIQRTEQRDSAMYRCASSLGVGEQNNQQFFGPGTRLTVL.

This clonotype was detected only a few times. The chain combines TRBV4-3 with TRBJ2-3; possible D gene TRBD2, 5 bases. Per the germline V gene, CDR1 is LGHNA and CDR2 is YSLEER. There are 13 residues in the CDR3. Trimming removed 2 bases at V and 6 bases at J, with 9 bases between. In DNA, the CDR3 is TGCGCCAGCAGCCAACTGACTACGGATACGCAGTATTTT. Translation gives CASSQLTTDTQYF.

This chain connects TRBV16 to TRBJ1-4, with TRBD1 matching 8 bases. CDR1 is KGHSY, CDR2 FQNENV, per germline. V dropped 5 bases and J dropped 7; count of bases not matched to a gene: 9. The CDR3 sequence is 15 residues long. CDR3 DNA sequence: TGTGCCAGCAGCATCGACAGGGGTCGGGGTGAAAAACTGTTTTTT. Residues: CASSIDRGRGEKLFF.

The V and J genes are TRBV28 and TRBJ1-2; TRBD1 matches at 8 bases. Germline-derived CDR1 and CDR2 are MDHEN and SYDVKM. The CDR3 has 14 amino acids. J was trimmed by 6 bases and V by 6 bases; bases with no gene match: 9. The CDR3 DNA sequence: TGTGCCAGCAGAGCGGGACAGGTCTCGGATGGCTACACCTTC. Residues: CASRAGQVSDGYTF.

This clonotype came up a few times. V is TRBV20-1 and J is TRBJ2-1, with 7 positions matching TRBD1. The germline V gene encodes CDR1 DFQATT and CDR2 SNEGSKA (reference sequence). V shed 5 bases, J shed 6 bases, and the junction held 10 bases outside the gene matches. This CDR3 is 14 amino acids long. As DNA, the CDR3 is TGCAGTGCTCTAATTCTTGACAGGGTCAATGAGCAGTTCTTC. Its translation: CSALILDRVNEQFF.

This clonotype was detected only a few times. The J gene is TRBJ2-3, the V gene TRBV10-3; D is perhaps TRBD2 (5 bases). Germline values: CDR1 ENHRY, CDR2 SYGVKD. V dropped 1 base and J dropped 6 bases, with 8 bases sitting between them. CDR3 size: 13 residues. CDR3 protein: CAISELPGDTQYF. Here the CDR3 DNA reads TGTGCCATCAGTGAGTTGCCGGGGGATACGCAGTATTTT.

The chain carries TRBV29-1 and TRBJ2-1; D gene unclear. The CDR3 covers 11 residues. The germline V and J ends were trimmed by 7 bases and 12 bases, with 16 bases remaining between them. Per the germline V gene, CDR1 is SQVTM and CDR2 is ANQGSEA. Written as DNA, the CDR3 is TGCAGCGCCGAGTCCCCGCTCGGGCAGTTCTTC. It yields the protein CSAESPLGQFF.

This chain uses TRBV6-1 with TRBJ2-1; possible D gene TRBD1, 5 bases. There are 15 residues in the CDR3. Trimming pared 1 base from V and 3 bases from J, leaving 10 bases between. Germline CDR1 MNHNS, CDR2 SASEGT. This chain's CDR3 is CASSEEQDLYNEQFF. In nucleotides, the CDR3 is TGTGCCAGCAGTGAAGAACAGGACCTCTACAATGAGCAGTTCTTC.

This chain connects TRBV11-1 to TRBJ2-1, with TRBD2 identical over 7 bases. The V gene's germline CDR1 is SGHAT and CDR2 FQDESV (reference sequence). Germline trimming cut 3 bases from V and 7 bases from J; bases unmatched to any gene: 9. CDR3 length: 15 residues. The chain's CDR3 is CASSLVGGISNEQFF. CDR3 nucleotides: TGTGCCAGCAGCTTGGTCGGGGGGATTAGTAATGAGCAGTTCTTC. Looking up the rest from reference TRBV11-1 and TRBJ2-1 gives the full variable domain: EAEVAQSPRYKITEKSQAVAFWCDPISGHATLYWYRQILGQGPELLVQFQDESVVDDSQLPKDRFSAERLKGVDSTLKIQPAELGDSAMYLCASSLVGGISNEQFFGPGTRLTVL.

As regards this clonotype: Possible read error: a much larger clone is one base away. This CDR3 is missing its conserved last phenylalanine or tryptophan, likely due to a read error. The chain has TRBV5-6 and TRBJ2-7; 8 bases are a match to TRBD2. With the DNA end fitting TRBJ2-5 better, the J assignment may be wrong. CDR3 length equals 14 residues. Germline V gene lookup returns CDR1 SGHDT and CDR2 YYEEEE. In DNA form, the CDR3 reads TGTGCCAGCAGTCGGGCCAGCGGGAGTGAGACCCAGTACATC. This gives the protein CASSRASGSETQYI.

This chain links TRBV4-3 with TRBJ2-3; perhaps TRBD2 as D (6 bases). CDR1 and CDR2 (germline): LGHNA, YSLEER. V was cut by 0 bases and J by 4 bases, with 14 bases left in between. The CDR3 runs to 16 residues. The CDR3 protein is CASSQDRGGFPDTQYF. The CDR3 nucleotides are TGCGCCAGCAGCCAAGATCGTGGAGGGTTCCCAGATACGCAGTATTTT.

This clonotype was seen a few times. The chain has TRBV7-9 and TRBJ1-2; possibly TRBD1 for D (5 bases). V was trimmed by 3 bases and J by 1 base, leaving 6 bases between them. CDR1 SEHNR and CDR2 FQNEAQ come from the germline V gene (reference sequence). This CDR3 spans 13 amino acids. CDR3 loop: CASSFDSNYGYTF. The CDR3 DNA is TGTGCCAGCAGCTTCGACAGTAACTATGGCTACACCTTC. The full variable domain, in which reference TRBV7-9 and TRBJ1-2 provide the parts outside the CDR3, is DTGVSQNPRHKITKRGQNVTFRCDPISEHNRLYWYRQTLGQGPEFLTYFQNEAQLEKSRLLSDRFSAERPKGSFSTLEIQRTEQGDSAMYLCASSFDSNYGYTFGSGTRLTVV.

DNA for the CDR3: TGCAGTGCTAGACGGACAGGGCAACAAGAGACCCAGTACTTC. This translates into CSARRTGQQETQYF. The rearrangement uses TRBV20-1 and TRBJ2-5; 8 bases fit TRBD1. CDR1 and CDR2 from the germline V gene are DFQATT and SNEGSKA (reference sequence). CDR3 size: 14 residues. V lost 2 bases to trimming and J lost 2 bases; unmatched junction nucleotides: 4.

The V gene is TRBV20-1, the J gene TRBJ2-1; a possible D gene is TRBD2 (5 bases). Germline-derived CDR1 and CDR2 are DFQATT and SNEGSKA (reference sequence). CDR3 length: 15 residues. CDR3 DNA sequence: TGCAGCCTGCCCCGGGGTGCGGATCCTTACAATGAGCAGTTCTTC. Protein: CSLPRGADPYNEQFF.

J is TRBJ2-3 and V is TRBV20-1; the D is unclear. V was cut by 2 bases and J by 0 bases, with 6 bases left in between. Germline lookup yields CDR1 DFQATT and CDR2 SNEGSKA (reference sequence). This CDR3 comprises 13 residues. DNA for the CDR3: TGCAGTGCTAGACGTATTAGCACAGATACGCAGTATTTT. It is translated as CSARRISTDTQYF.

This clonotype was seen a handful of times. V usage is TRBV5-6 and J usage is TRBJ2-3; D is uncertain. The germline V gene has CDR1 SGHDT and CDR2 YYEEEE. This CDR3 contains 15 residues. V was clipped by 6 bases and J by 4 bases, with 18 bases between them. The CDR3 is CASTINLRAADTQYF. For the CDR3, the DNA is TGTGCCAGCACCATCAACCTCCGGGCGGCAGATACGCAGTATTTT.

V and J are TRBV7-3 and TRBJ2-1, with TRBD2 matching over 8 bases. From germline, CDR1 is SGHTA and CDR2 FQGTGA. This CDR3 spans 12 amino acids. J was trimmed by 6 bases and V by 8 bases; bases with no gene match: 3. CDR3 nucleotide sequence: TGTGCCAGCGGACTAGCTGGCAATGAGCAGTTCTTC. It encodes CASGLAGNEQFF.

The V call is TRBV4-2, the J call TRBJ2-3, with 7 positions matching TRBD2. Unmatched junction bases numbered 6, after V lost 4 bases and J lost 2 bases. This CDR3 spans 15 amino acids. CDR1 is LGHNA, CDR2 YNFKEQ, per germline. The CDR3 sequence: CASSPTSRNTDTQYF. The CDR3 bases are TGTGCCAGCAGCCCGACTAGCCGAAACACAGATACGCAGTATTTT.

The chain couples TRBV20-1 to TRBJ1-2, with D possibly TRBD1 on 6 matching bases. CDR1 is DFQATT, CDR2 SNEGSKA, per germline (reference sequence). The CDR3 runs to 15 residues. V dropped 6 bases and J dropped 7 bases, with 24 bases sitting between them. CDR3 sequence: CSASPRGVKRGGYTF. CDR3 DNA: TGCAGTGCCAGCCCGAGGGGGGTCAAAAGGGGTGGCTACACCTTC.

CDR3 sequence: CASSLSPHTDTQYF. The CDR3 nucleotides are TGTGCCAGCAGTTTAAGTCCGCACACAGATACGCAGTATTTT. The chain joins TRBV27 to TRBJ2-3; D call uncertain. Trimming left V 2 bases short and J 2 bases short, with 8 bases between. Looked up from germline, CDR1 is MNHEY and CDR2 is SMNVEV (reference sequence). The CDR3 extends over 14 amino acids.

The chain joins TRBV6-5 to TRBJ2-5; possible D gene TRBD1, 5 bases. The germline gives CDR1 MNHEY, CDR2 SVGAGI. The CDR3 consists of 13 residues. The V gene lost 8 bases and the J gene lost 2 bases, with 12 bases spanning the gap. The CDR3, as DNA: TGTGCCAGCGGTCCAGGGTCACAAGAGACCCAGTACTTC. Protein sequence: CASGPGSQETQYF.

This clonotype was seen a handful of times. The J gene is TRBJ2-1, the V gene TRBV19, with 8 bases aligning to TRBD2. The CDR3 spans 16 residues. Germline values: CDR1 LNHDA, CDR2 SQIVND (reference sequence). The trim removed 3 bases at V and 9 bases at J, leaving 13 bases unmatched. DNA for the CDR3: TGTGCCAGTAGTATTTCCGGGACTAGGGGTTCTCGTGAGCAGTTCTTC. It specifies CASSISGTRGSREQFF.

The J gene is TRBJ2-1, the V gene TRBV20-1; TRBD2 might be the D (5 bases). The CDR3 runs to 13 residues. V was clipped by 0 bases and J by 10 bases, with 13 bases between them. The germline V gene has CDR1 DFQATT and CDR2 SNEGSKA (reference sequence). The CDR3 sequence is CSARDPLLVEQFF. The CDR3 DNA is TGCAGTGCTAGAGATCCCCTACTAGTGGAGCAGTTCTTC.

This sequence joins TRBV27 and TRBJ2-7; 7 bases map to TRBD2. CDR1 is MNHEY and CDR2 is SMNVEV in the germline V gene (reference sequence). The CDR3 is 14 residues long. J lost 4 bases, V lost 2 bases, and 5 bases had no gene match. In nucleotides, the CDR3 is TGTGCCAGCAGTTTACGGTACGGGGGGTACGAGCAGTACTTC. Translation: CASSLRYGGYEQYF.

Only one count was recorded for this clonotype. The chain employs TRBV7-2 and TRBJ2-3, with D tentatively TRBD2 (6 bases). Per the germline V gene, CDR1 is SGHTA and CDR2 is FQGNSA. Trimming removed 5 bases at V and 5 bases at J, with 11 bases between. The CDR3 totals 13 residues. This CDR3 reads CASSKTREDTQYF. The CDR3 DNA reads TGTGCCAGCAGCAAAACGCGGGAAGATACGCAGTATTTT.

The chain has TRBV12-3 or TRBV12-4 and TRBJ2-7; TRBD1 is a possible D gene (6 bases). V dropped 5 bases and J dropped 1 base, with 12 bases sitting between them. There are 14 residues in the CDR3. For the CDR3, the DNA is TGTGCCAGCAGTCGGACAGTCCAATCCTACGAGCAGTACTTC. Translated: CASSRTVQSYEQYF.

The gene calls are TRBV4-1 and TRBJ2-7; 8 nucleotides line up with TRBD1. Germline trimming cut 0 bases from V and 5 bases from J; bases unmatched to any gene: 6. The CDR3 consists of 15 residues. The germline CDR1 and CDR2 sequences are MGHRA and YSYEKL. The CDR3 DNA sequence: TGCGCCAGCAGCCAAGATCAGGGGGCGGTTGACGAGCAGTACTTC. Translated: CASSQDQGAVDEQYF.

This clonotype was seen a few times. The gene calls are TRBV5-1 and TRBJ1-2; D is possibly TRBD1 (6 bases). The CDR3 runs 16 residues. Trimming shortened V by 4 bases and J by 1 base, and 17 bases separated the two germline ends. Per the germline V gene, CDR1 is SGHRS and CDR2 is YFSETQ. Written as DNA, the CDR3 is TGCGCCAGCAGCCCCGCGTCCGGGACAAATAACTATGGCTACACCTTC. Amino acids: CASSPASGTNNYGYTF.